A selection of T cell receptor beta chains follows, all from one sample in a study of radiation and T cells in renal cell carcinoma. Sequencing used immunoSEQ multiplex PCR; TCRdb keeps in-frame clones, though not all of them. Of just over 95,000 clones listed, approximately 86% are singletons. The sample here was blood, taken from a patient whose treatment included radiotherapy and nephrectomy. The origin of the receptors is a man over 45 with renal cell carcinoma. The CDR3 runs from the conserved cysteine through the conserved F or W.

TRBV7-2 | CASSLVSEPPLHF
TRBV30 | CAWTGIYEQYF
TRBV5-1 | CASSRLAGDQETQYF
TRBV30 | CAGKRQGASGANVLTF
TRBV6-6 | CASREGLNEQYF
TRBV5-1 | CASSLARVPEWNTEAFF
TRBV29-1 | CSVEISGAREKLFF
TRBV6-5 | CASSYFRGTNYGYTF
TRBV28 | CASRTRQGRQPQHF
TRBV2 | CASRNNGDEKLFF
TRBV19 | CASSIRGTSGEKLFF
TRBV7-2 | CASSTDRGKGNTIYF
TRBV6-5 | CASRLQISGNTIYF
TRBV9 | CASNPGGAGALYEQYF
TRBV30 | CAWSPGTSGRASYNEQFF
TRBV19 | CASSANTGLRGTDTQYF
TRBV5-1 | CASSFTSGGNEQYF
TRBV9 | CASSAALTGELFF
TRBV7-6 | CASRRESRQGGEKLFF
TRBV7-6 | CASSFLRSSYNEQFF
TRBV18 | CASSPGTGNEKLFF
TRBV11-1 | CASSLKLVGGEQFF
TRBV29-1 | CSAETGGANTGELFF
TRBV30 | CAWSGPSSGNTIYF
TRBV5-1 | CASSLYMGTQQETQYF
TRBV29-1 | CSAAQRGPAYEQYF
TRBV19 | CASSGTSGSAEQYF
TRBV18 | CASSAGTGMSYNEQFF
TRBV29-1 | CSVERGSRGRLGSPLHF
TRBV7-9 | CATSLIAGGHNEQFF
TRBV10-1 | CASSLVGPWGYEQYF
TRBV7-2 | CASSLIALTGYEQYF
TRBV5-6 | CASSLSGSHPDTQYF
TRBV2 | CASSELGTGGNEQFF
TRBV27 | CASSSGGNEAFF
TRBV5-1 | CASSHTDSRTEAFF
TRBV18 | CASSLGTTDTQYF
TRBV27 | CASSFAGADAYGYTF
TRBV5-1 | CASSVQPPNTEAFF
TRBV7-9 | CASSLGWTGPTNEKLFF
TRBV6-6 | CASRPGQGGNQPQHF
TRBV5-1 | CASSPRASGGTSNTGELFF
TRBV28 | CASSSGGQTFEQYF
TRBV29-1 | CSVMGGVGYETQYF
TRBV10-1 | CASSAGGPNSNYGYTF